This T cell receptor (beta chain) is from a study of a mutant IDH1 vaccine in newly diagnosed glioma. Looking at the study overall: Radiotherapy alone preceded vaccination by 4-6 weeks; alternatively, vaccination started with temozolomide cycles. Most had both radiotherapy and temozolomide beforehand; others had only one. V12 fell at week 35 and V13, the study end, at week 47.

Germline V CDR1 and CDR2: KGHSH, LQKENI. The ends were cut back, 3 bases at V and 8 bases at J, with 17 bases in the middle. This CDR3 has 15 residues. Noted time point: week 35, safety follow-up. Vaccination comprised doses that each held 300 ug of mutant IDH1 20-mer peptide, plus topical imiquimod. New WHO grade 3 or 4 astrocytomas that were IDH1-mutant and ATRX-lost had been found in donors. With regard to this clone: Its antigen is undetermined.

The assay was immunoSEQ multiplex PCR, and TCRdb's table has in-frame clones only and misses some. This table holds approximately 60,000 clones, under 85% found once. The material sequenced was PBMCs, taken from a glioma patient whose treatment included an IDH1 peptide vaccine. The sequence was obtained from a man aged 45 to 65 with glioma. The chain recombines TRBV18 with TRBJ2-1; TRBD1 is a possible D gene (5 bases). The CDR3 reads CASSPGQGMIDEQFF. The CDR3 region has the DNA TGTGCCAGCTCACCGGGGCAGGGCATGATCGATGAGCAGTTCTTC. Drawing the rest from reference TRBV18 and TRBJ2-1, the complete variable domain is NAGVMQNPRHLVRRRGQEARLRCSPMKGHSHVYWYRQLPEEGLKFMVYLQKENIIDESGMPKERFSAEFPKEGPSILRIQQVVRGDSAAYFCASSPGQGMIDEQFFGPGTRLTVL.